The source of this T cell receptor beta chain is a study of cytomegalovirus exposure and HLA in healthy donors. Study conclusions and caveats: First-cohort TCR clusters were later found to tend to co-occur in the roughly 110 validation repertoires. The authors enumerated 150 to 200 TCR beta chains as linked to cytomegalovirus. The classifier, whose performance was assessed in both the original and validation cohorts, reportedly diagnosed cytomegalovirus status with high specificity and sensitivity.

Generated by immunoSEQ multiplex PCR, the TCRdb table keeps only in-frame clones and is missing some. The profile shows under 250,000 clones, about 90% of them singletons. V was pared by 3 bases and J by 2 bases, with 17 bases between. This CDR3 has 17 amino acids. The V gene's germline CDR1 is KGHSH and CDR2 LQKENI. With respect to this clone: The antigen is undetermined.

Donors came from a validation cohort of some 110 subjects, distinct from the first 666-subject cohort. V and J are TRBV18 and TRBJ2-1, with D tentatively TRBD1 (6 bases). The receptor's source is a man aged 18 to 30 in good health and CMV-seropositive. The sequenced material came from PBMCs. The CDR3 DNA reads TGTGCCAGCTCACCTTTCGCCCTAGGGGGAACCTACAATGAGCAGTTCTTC. Translation gives CASSPFALGGTYNEQFF.